A single sample gave rise to the 5 T cell receptor beta chains below, sequenced in a study of shared clonotypes between healthy human individuals (dated by TCRdb to the early 2020s). The library was produced with the immunoSEQ multiplex PCR assay. In its TCRdb copy, this immuneACCESS table keeps in-frame sequences only and misses some clones. Where compared with another copy, unresolved V genes explain less than half of these, and the others have no known cause. This sample comprises 230,000 or so clones, 60% to 80% of them detected only once. Approximately 12% of the sample comes from the top ten. Sequenced sample: memory CD4+ T cells sorted from blood. Explained via the paper, the cell subset or site label denotes: CD45RA-negative fraction. These receptors all come from a man aged 25 to 45 in good health.

This clone was observed a few times. The rearrangement links TRBV7-9 to TRBJ2-1; D is ambiguous. The V and J ends lost 1 base and 10 bases respectively, with 14 bases between them. Germline V CDR1 and CDR2: SEHNR, FQNEAQ (reference sequence). This CDR3 is 14 amino acids long. CDR3 residues: CASSLGSGLWEQFF. The CDR3 nucleotides read TGTGCCAGCAGCTTAGGATCGGGTCTTTGGGAGCAGTTCTTC.

The V gene is TRBV7-9, the J gene TRBJ2-6, with a possible D match to TRBD2 (6 bases). The ends were cut back, 5 bases at V and 4 bases at J, with 9 bases in the middle. The CDR3 spans 14 residues. Germline CDR1 SEHNR, CDR2 FQNEAQ (reference sequence). The CDR3, as DNA: TGTGCCAGCAGCGGGGGAGGCGGGGCCAACGTCCTGACTTTC. Its protein is CASSGGGGANVLTF.

The V and J genes are TRBV15 and TRBJ2-3, with D perhaps matching TRBD1 or TRBD2 (5 bases each). V gave up 5 bases and J gave up 2 bases, with 11 bases separating them. The germline V gene has CDR1 LNHNV and CDR2 YYDKDF (reference sequence). The CDR3 runs 14 residues. CDR3 sequence reads: CATSLGDHTDTQYF. CDR3 nucleotides: TGTGCCACCAGCCTCGGGGACCACACAGATACGCAGTATTTT. The complete variable domain, with remaining parts taken from reference TRBV15 and TRBJ2-3, reads DAMVIQNPRYQVTQFGKPVTLSCSQTLNHNVMYWYQQKSSQAPKLLFHYYDKDFNNEADTPDNFQSRRPNTSFCFLDIRSPGLGDTAMYLCATSLGDHTDTQYFGPGTRLTVL.

The CDR3 region is CASSHPGQGNIPGELFF. The CDR3 region has the DNA TGCGCCAGCAGCCACCCAGGACAGGGTAATATTCCCGGGGAGCTGTTTTTT. The V gene is TRBV4-1, the J gene TRBJ2-2; 8 bases agree with TRBD1. V shed 3 bases and J 6 bases; nucleotides not matched to a gene: 12. There are 17 residues in the CDR3. Germline loops: CDR1 MGHRA, CDR2 YSYEKL.

The gene calls are TRBV10-3 and TRBJ2-3, with 11 bases fitting TRBD2. The germline V gene has CDR1 ENHRY and CDR2 SYGVKD. V gave up 2 bases and J gave up 5 bases; unmatched junction bases: 9. The CDR3 extends over 17 amino acids. CDR3 sequence (DNA): TGTGCCATCAGTGAGACGGTAGCGGGAGGGCGTAAAGATACGCAGTATTTT. This gives the protein CAISETVAGGRKDTQYF.